The clone carrying this T cell receptor (beta chain) was seen at least ten times. What it binds is unknown. TCRdb independently ran MiXCR on the 5' RACE reads; one entry per CDR3 protein. The sample has about 340,000 distinct CDR3 sequences; roughly an eighth are singletons. The data belong to a study of identical twins. Study-wide points: Cross-sectional statistical analysis was relied on for the conclusions, without the same donors being followed. A lower insertion count was a feature of abundant cord blood beta clonotypes, with no such feature in memory repertoires.

These data were also reused for a study on yellow fever vaccine responses in identical twins. That work contributes: Reportedly, the response of twins' T cells to the vaccine seemed partly convergent, partly personalized.

The clonotype was recovered from a woman under 30 in good health. Sequencing used CD8+ T cells sorted from blood.

The chain's CDR3 is CASSQDPRSHYEQYF. The CDR3, as DNA: TGCGCCAGCAGCCAAGATCCTAGGTCCCACTACGAGCAGTACTTC. V usage is TRBV4-1 and J usage is TRBJ2-7; D ambiguous. From germline, CDR1 is MGHRA and CDR2 YSYEKL. V dropped 0 bases and J dropped 3 bases, with 12 bases sitting between them. The CDR3 is made up of 15 amino acids.